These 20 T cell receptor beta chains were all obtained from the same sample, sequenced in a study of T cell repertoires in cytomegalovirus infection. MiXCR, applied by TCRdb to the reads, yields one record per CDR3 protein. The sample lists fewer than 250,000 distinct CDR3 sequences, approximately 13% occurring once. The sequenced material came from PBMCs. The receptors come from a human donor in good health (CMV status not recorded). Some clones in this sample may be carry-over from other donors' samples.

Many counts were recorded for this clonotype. The CDR3 region has the DNA TGTGCCATCAGTGAGTCCGGACTAGCGGGAACCGCAGATACGCAGTATTTT. Translation gives CAISESGLAGTADTQYF. V usage is TRBV10-3 and J usage is TRBJ2-3; 12 bases align to TRBD2. Germline V lookup: CDR1 ENHRY, CDR2 SYGVKD. The CDR3 is 17 residues long. V trimming: 0 bases; J trimming: 4 bases; junction bases outside the gene matches: 5.

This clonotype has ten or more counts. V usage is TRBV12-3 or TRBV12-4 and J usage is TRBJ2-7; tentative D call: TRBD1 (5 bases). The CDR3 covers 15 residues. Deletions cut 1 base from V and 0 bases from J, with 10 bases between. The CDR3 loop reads CASSLGQLISYEQYF. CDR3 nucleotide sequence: TGTGCCAGCAGTTTAGGACAGCTGATCTCCTACGAGCAGTACTTC.

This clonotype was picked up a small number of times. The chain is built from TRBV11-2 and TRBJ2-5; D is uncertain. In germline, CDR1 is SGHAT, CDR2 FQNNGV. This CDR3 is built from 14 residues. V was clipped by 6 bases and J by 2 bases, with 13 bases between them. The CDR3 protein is CASSFTGLQETQYF. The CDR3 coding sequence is TGTGCCAGCAGTTTCACGGGTCTTCAAGAGACCCAGTACTTC.

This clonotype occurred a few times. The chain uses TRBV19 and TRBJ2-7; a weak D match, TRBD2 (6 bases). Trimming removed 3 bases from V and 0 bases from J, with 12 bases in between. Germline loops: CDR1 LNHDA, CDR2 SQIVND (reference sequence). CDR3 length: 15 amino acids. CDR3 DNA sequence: TGTGCCAGTAGTATCACTAGCTCTAGCTCCTACGAGCAGTACTTC. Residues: CASSITSSSSYEQYF.

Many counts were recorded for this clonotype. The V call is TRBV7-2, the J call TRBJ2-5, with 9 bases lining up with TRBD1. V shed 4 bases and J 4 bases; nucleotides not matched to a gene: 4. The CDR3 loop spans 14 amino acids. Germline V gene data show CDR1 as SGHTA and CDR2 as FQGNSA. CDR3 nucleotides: TGTGCCAGCAGCTCTCCGGGACAGGGAGAGACCCAGTACTTC. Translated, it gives CASSSPGQGETQYF.

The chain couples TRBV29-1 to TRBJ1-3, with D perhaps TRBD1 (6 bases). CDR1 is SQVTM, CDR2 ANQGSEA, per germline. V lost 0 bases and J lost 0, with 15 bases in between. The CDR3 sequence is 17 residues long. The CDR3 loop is CSVEDGQLIGSGNTIYF. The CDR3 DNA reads TGCAGCGTTGAAGACGGACAGTTAATCGGCTCTGGAAACACCATATATTTT.

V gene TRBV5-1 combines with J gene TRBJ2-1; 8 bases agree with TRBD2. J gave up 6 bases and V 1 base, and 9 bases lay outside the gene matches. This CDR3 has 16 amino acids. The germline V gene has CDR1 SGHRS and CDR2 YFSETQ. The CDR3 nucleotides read TGCGCCAGCAGCTTGTCGGGACTAGGAGGGGGCAATGAGCAGTTCTTC. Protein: CASSLSGLGGGNEQFF.

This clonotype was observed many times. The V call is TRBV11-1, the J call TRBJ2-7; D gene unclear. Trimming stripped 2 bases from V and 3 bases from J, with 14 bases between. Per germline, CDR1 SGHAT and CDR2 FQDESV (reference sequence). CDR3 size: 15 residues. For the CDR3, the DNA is TGTGCCAGCAGCTTATTCCCCCAAGGTGGCTACGAGCAGTACTTC. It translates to CASSLFPQGGYEQYF.

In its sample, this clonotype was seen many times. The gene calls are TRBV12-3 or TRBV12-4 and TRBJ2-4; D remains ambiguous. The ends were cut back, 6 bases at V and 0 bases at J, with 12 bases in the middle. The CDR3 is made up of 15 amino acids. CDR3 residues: CASSSSARAKNIQYF. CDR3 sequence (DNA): TGTGCCAGCAGCTCTTCAGCTAGAGCCAAAAACATTCAGTACTTC.

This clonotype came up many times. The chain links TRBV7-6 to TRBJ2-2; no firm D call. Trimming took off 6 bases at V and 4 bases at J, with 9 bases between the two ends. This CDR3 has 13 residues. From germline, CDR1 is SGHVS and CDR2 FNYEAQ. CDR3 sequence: CASSLGPTGELFF. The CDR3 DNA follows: TGTGCCAGCAGTTTGGGTCCCACCGGGGAGCTGTTTTTT.

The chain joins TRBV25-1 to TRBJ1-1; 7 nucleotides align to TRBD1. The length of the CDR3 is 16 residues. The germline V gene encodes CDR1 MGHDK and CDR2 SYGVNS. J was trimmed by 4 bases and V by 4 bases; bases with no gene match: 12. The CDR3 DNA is TGTGCCAGCAGTGCGGGGCCGGGACAGCACCCCACTGAAGCTTTCTTT. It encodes CASSAGPGQHPTEAFF.

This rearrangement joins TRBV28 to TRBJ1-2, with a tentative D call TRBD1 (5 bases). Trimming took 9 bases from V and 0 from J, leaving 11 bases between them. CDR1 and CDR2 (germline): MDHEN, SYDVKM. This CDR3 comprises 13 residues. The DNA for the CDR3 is TGTGCCAGTTCGGGGGGAGCTAACTATGGCTACACCTTC. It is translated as CASSGGANYGYTF.

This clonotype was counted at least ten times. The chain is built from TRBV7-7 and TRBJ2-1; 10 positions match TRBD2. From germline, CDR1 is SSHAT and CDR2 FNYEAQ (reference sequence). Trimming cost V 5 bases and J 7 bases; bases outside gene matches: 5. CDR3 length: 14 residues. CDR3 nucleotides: TGTGCCAGCAGCCCTAGCGGGGGAGGAAATGAGCAGTTCTTC. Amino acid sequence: CASSPSGGGNEQFF.

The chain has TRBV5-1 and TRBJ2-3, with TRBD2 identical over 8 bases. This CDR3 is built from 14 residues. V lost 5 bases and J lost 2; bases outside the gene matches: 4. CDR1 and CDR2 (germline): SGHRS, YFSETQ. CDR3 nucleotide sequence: TGCGCCAGCAGTCGCGGGGGGATCACAGATACGCAGTATTTT. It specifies CASSRGGITDTQYF.

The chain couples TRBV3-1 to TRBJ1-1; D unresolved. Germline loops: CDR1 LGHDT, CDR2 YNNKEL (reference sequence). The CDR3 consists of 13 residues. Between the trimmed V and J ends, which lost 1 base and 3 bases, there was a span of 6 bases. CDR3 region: CASSQVGDTEAFF. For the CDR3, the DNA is TGTGCCAGCAGCCAAGTGGGAGACACTGAAGCTTTCTTT.

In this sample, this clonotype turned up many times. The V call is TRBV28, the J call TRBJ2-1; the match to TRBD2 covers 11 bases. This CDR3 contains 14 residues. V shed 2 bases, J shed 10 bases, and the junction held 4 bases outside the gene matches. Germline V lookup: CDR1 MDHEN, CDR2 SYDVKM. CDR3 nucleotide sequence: TGTGCCAGCAGTTTAACTAGCGGGAGCAAGGAGCAGTTCTTC. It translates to CASSLTSGSKEQFF.

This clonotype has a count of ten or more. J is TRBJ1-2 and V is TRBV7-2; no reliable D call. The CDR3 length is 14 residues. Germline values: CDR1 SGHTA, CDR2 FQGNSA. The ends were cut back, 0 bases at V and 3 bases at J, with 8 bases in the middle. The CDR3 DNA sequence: TGTGCCAGCAGCTTAGCCGGGAGCTACTATGGCTACACCTTC. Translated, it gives CASSLAGSYYGYTF. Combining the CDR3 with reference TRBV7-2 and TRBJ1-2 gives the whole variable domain GAGVSQSPSNKVTEKGKDVELRCDPISGHTALYWYRQSLGQGLEFLIYFQGNSAPDKSGLPSDRFSAERTGGSVSTLTIQRTQQEDSAVYLCASSLAGSYYGYTFGSGTRLTVV.

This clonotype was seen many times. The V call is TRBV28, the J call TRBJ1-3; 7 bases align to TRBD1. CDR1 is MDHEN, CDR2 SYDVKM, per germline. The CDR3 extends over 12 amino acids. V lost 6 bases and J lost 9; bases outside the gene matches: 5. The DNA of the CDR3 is TGTGCCAGCAGCTCGACAGGGATCACCATATATTTT. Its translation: CASSSTGITIYF.

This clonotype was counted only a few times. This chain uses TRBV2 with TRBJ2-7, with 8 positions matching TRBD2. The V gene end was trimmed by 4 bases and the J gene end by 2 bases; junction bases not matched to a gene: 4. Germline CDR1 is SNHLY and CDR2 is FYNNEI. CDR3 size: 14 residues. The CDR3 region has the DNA TGTGCCAGCAGTGCTAGCGGGTTCGCCTACGAGCAGTACTTC. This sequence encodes CASSASGFAYEQYF.

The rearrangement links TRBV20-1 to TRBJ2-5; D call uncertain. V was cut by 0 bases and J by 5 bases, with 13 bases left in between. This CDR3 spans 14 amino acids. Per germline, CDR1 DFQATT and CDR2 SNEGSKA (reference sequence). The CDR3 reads CSARDPRLPETQYF. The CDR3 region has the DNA TGCAGTGCTAGAGATCCCAGGCTACCGGAGACCCAGTACTTC.